A selection of T cell receptor beta chains follows, all from one sample in a study of T cell responses to AZD1222 COVID-19 vaccine. Only in-frame clones appear in the TCRdb table, and some are missing; sequencing was by immunoSEQ multiplex PCR. Altogether over 120,000 clones are present, roughly nine tenths being singletons, with the ten largest covering 1.6%. Sequenced material: peripheral blood, taken on day 0 of AZD1222 vaccination. The receptor source for this set is an adult in good health. Each CDR3 is given with its conserved first and last residue.

j_call,v_call,cdr3_aa
TRBJ2-7,TRBV6-6,CASSLGVGAAAYEQYF
TRBJ2-1,TRBV6-5,CASSLSLADYNEQFF
TRBJ2-3,TRBV9,CASSGLAGGYTDTQYF
TRBJ2-7,TRBV4-2,CASSQEGQTSGRESSYEQYF
TRBJ2-7,TRBV5-1,CASRLGLAGYEQYF
TRBJ1-4,TRBV28,CASSRPGGVVDEKLFF
TRBJ2-7,TRBV7-8,CASSRGTSGGYSYEQYF
TRBJ2-1,TRBV7-2,CARQVYYNEQFF
TRBJ2-4,TRBV6-5,CASSYGLAKNIQYF
TRBJ2-1,TRBV3-1/TRBV3-2,CASSLPPGSGDNEQFF
TRBJ1-6,TRBV14,CASSQDWWDGSYNSPLHF
TRBJ2-5,TRBV3-1/TRBV3-2,CASSQDTGYQETQYF
TRBJ1-3,TRBV18,CASSPQPTGSSGNTIYF
TRBJ2-7,TRBV20-1,CSASLSGLRSYEQYF
TRBJ1-1,TRBV6-5,CASFWTGPGNTEAFF
TRBJ2-7,TRBV11-2,CASSLARFYEQYF
TRBJ1-2,TRBV18,CASSRDRFNYGYTF
TRBJ2-1,TRBV9,CASSVSPVVTGDEQFF
TRBJ1-3,TRBV24-1,CAPSQNTIYF
TRBJ2-4,TRBV6-1,CASSERQGLAKNIQYF
TRBJ2-1,TRBV18,CASSPPGIFYNEQFF
TRBJ2-7,TRBV7-3,CASSLVAGVGEQYF
TRBJ1-5,TRBV10-3,CAISQSGGAGQPQHF
TRBJ2-1,TRBV13,CASSLNRRDEQFF
TRBJ1-3,TRBV7-2,CASSSEVGLSGNTIYF
TRBJ2-1,TRBV6-6,CASSYSSAGRDNEQFF
TRBJ1-1,TRBV11-2,CASSLGLGAFF
TRBJ2-7,TRBV6-5,CASSYQGTGPYEQYF
TRBJ2-3,TRBV18,CASSPTGTGHGDTQYF
TRBJ2-5,TRBV11-3,CASSLGGAGQKETQYF
TRBJ1-1,TRBV12-3/TRBV12-4,CASTGYTEAFF
TRBJ2-1,TRBV20-1,CSARDGGVQFF
TRBJ2-1,TRBV27,CASSFLQGNEQFF
TRBJ2-2,TRBV7-9,CASTDRDETGELFF
TRBJ2-5,TRBV30,CAWERREGETQYF
TRBJ2-7,TRBV2,CASSGGPGLAGPYEQYF
TRBJ1-3,TRBV11-2,CASSLGQGILRRNTIYF
TRBJ1-1,TRBV5-1,CASSLGGEAFF
TRBJ2-2,TRBV7-8,CASSVKRGWGAGELFF
TRBJ1-6,TRBV28,CASSFDGYNSPLHF